A single sample is the source of the 28 T cell receptor beta chains below, sequenced in a study of cytomegalovirus exposure and HLA in healthy donors. PCR amplification relied on 60 Vbeta primers (plus 13 Jbeta primers). Sequencing used immunoSEQ multiplex PCR; TCRdb keeps in-frame clones, though not all of them. The sample includes roughly 260,000 clones, approximately 84% of them seen just once. Input material: PBMCs. These receptors all stem from a woman aged 40 to 49 in good health and CMV-seropositive.

This chain connects TRBV4-2 to TRBJ2-7; 8 nucleotides line up with TRBD1. Losses at the gene ends were 1 base for V and 3 bases for J; bases not matched to a gene: 5. The CDR3 contains 15 residues. Germline values: CDR1 LGHNA, CDR2 YNFKEQ. For the CDR3, the DNA is TGTGCCAGCAGCCAAGGAGACAGGGGTGGCTACGAGCAGTACTTC. Protein sequence: CASSQGDRGGYEQYF.

V is TRBV7-2 and J is TRBJ1-2; D not resolved. The V gene's germline CDR1 is SGHTA and CDR2 FQGNSA. The CDR3 length is 13 residues. The V and J ends lost 5 bases and 6 bases respectively, with 13 bases between them. CDR3 residues: CASSPREGDGYTF. The CDR3 DNA reads as TGTGCCAGCAGCCCAAGAGAGGGAGATGGCTACACCTTC.

The V and J genes are TRBV18 and TRBJ1-4; D remains unclear. CDR1 and CDR2 (germline): KGHSH, LQKENI. This CDR3 is built from 14 residues. Trimming pared 0 bases from V and 8 bases from J, leaving 10 bases between. The CDR3 region is CASSPPSFGEKLFF. In DNA form, the CDR3 reads TGTGCCAGCTCACCACCGAGCTTCGGGGAAAAACTGTTTTTT.

The chain uses TRBV28 and TRBJ1-2; D unclear. CDR3 length: 14 residues. The germline V gene encodes CDR1 MDHEN and CDR2 SYDVKM. Between the trimmed V and J ends, which lost 7 bases and 8 bases, there was a span of 20 bases. As DNA, the CDR3 is TGTGCCAGCACGTCTCTTTACCAAACGGGAGGCTACACCTTC. This gives the protein CASTSLYQTGGYTF.

Only one count was recorded for this clone. The V call is TRBV19, the J call TRBJ2-3; 9 positions agree with TRBD1. The germline gives CDR1 LNHDA, CDR2 SQIVND (reference sequence). With V trimmed by 4 bases and J by 5 bases, 13 bases remained unmatched. This CDR3 region has 17 residues. CDR3 bases: TGTGCCAGTAGTACCCAAATCACAGGGGGCTTACAAGATACGCAGTATTTT. Encoded protein: CASSTQITGGLQDTQYF.

This chain links TRBV7-8 with TRBJ2-2, with 7 bases identical to TRBD2. This CDR3 is built from 18 residues. V shed 1 base and J 1 base; nucleotides not matched to a gene: 9. Germline CDR1 reads SGHVS; CDR2 reads FQNEAQ. CDR3 sequence: CASSLVPWPGGNTGELFF. The CDR3 DNA is TGTGCCAGCAGCTTAGTGCCGTGGCCGGGAGGGAACACCGGGGAGCTGTTTTTT.

J is TRBJ1-1 and V is TRBV10-3, with D possibly matching TRBD1 (5 bases). This CDR3 has 14 residues. The V and J ends lost 7 bases and 1 base respectively, with 13 bases between them. CDR1 is ENHRY and CDR2 is SYGVKD in the germline V gene. This chain's CDR3 is CAINARQQNTEAFF. The CDR3 DNA reads as TGTGCCATCAATGCAAGACAGCAGAACACTGAAGCTTTCTTT.

The V call is TRBV5-6, the J call TRBJ1-6, with 10 bases matching TRBD1. This CDR3 comprises 15 residues. The trim removed 0 bases at V and 10 bases at J, leaving 4 bases unmatched. Germline V lookup: CDR1 SGHDT, CDR2 YYEEEE. Written as DNA, the CDR3 is TGTGCCAGCAGCTTGGGGGGGACAGGGGACTCACCCCTCCACTTT. This encodes CASSLGGTGDSPLHF.

The V call is TRBV27, the J call TRBJ2-5; 12 bases line up with TRBD2. Germline V CDR1 and CDR2: MNHEY, SMNVEV (reference sequence). Trimming removed 3 bases from V and 11 bases from J; junction bases left unmatched: 7. CDR3 length: 14 amino acids. CDR3 nucleotide sequence: TGTGCCAGCAGTTTGACTAGCGGGAGTTGGGAGCAGTACTTC. This gives the protein CASSLTSGSWEQYF.

This clone has only a few counts. The rearrangement links TRBV6-5 to TRBJ2-7; weak D call: TRBD1 (5 bases). Looked up from germline, CDR1 is MNHEY and CDR2 is SVGAGI. The CDR3 has 15 residues. V was pared by 2 bases and J by 3 bases, with 14 bases between. The CDR3 DNA reads as TGTGCCAGCAGTTACAGGGGAAGTCCTCTCTACGAGCAGTACTTC. This translates into CASSYRGSPLYEQYF.

This chain uses TRBV29-1 with TRBJ2-7; TRBD2 agrees at 10 bases. This CDR3 is built from 17 residues. With V trimmed by 6 bases and J by 2 bases, 16 bases remained unmatched. The germline V gene encodes CDR1 SQVTM and CDR2 ANQGSEA. CDR3 residues: CSVADGIGLAEPYEQYF. The CDR3 DNA follows: TGCAGCGTGGCCGACGGGATAGGACTAGCGGAGCCCTACGAGCAGTACTTC.

The chain uses TRBV10-3 and TRBJ2-2, with D possibly being TRBD1 (6 bases). With 6 bases removed from V and 2 bases from J, the gap between germline ends came to 10 bases. Germline V gives CDR1 ENHRY, CDR2 SYGVKD. This CDR3 is 14 amino acids long. CDR3 bases: TGTGCCATCAGCGACGGGACAAACACCGGGGAGCTGTTTTTT. Protein: CAISDGTNTGELFF.

This rearrangement joins TRBV30 to TRBJ1-1; a possible D gene is TRBD1 (5 bases). The V gene lost 4 bases and the J gene lost 5 bases, with 11 bases spanning the gap. Germline CDR1 reads GTSNPN; CDR2 reads SVGIG (reference sequence). The CDR3 consists of 12 residues. The CDR3 protein is CAWTVAGTEAFF. CDR3 nucleotide sequence: TGTGCCTGGACCGTTGCAGGGACTGAAGCTTTCTTT. Based on the CDR3 plus reference TRBV30 and TRBJ1-1, the full variable domain is SQTIHQWPATLVQPVGSPLSLECTVEGTSNPNLYWYRQAAGRGLQLLFYSVGIGQISSEVPQNLSASRPQDRQFILSSKKLLLSDSGFYLCAWTVAGTEAFFGQGTRLTVV.

This chain joins TRBV5-3 and TRBJ1-1; no reliable D call. Being an ORF, TRBV5-3 has a function that is uncertain. The CDR3 is made up of 13 amino acids. V was pared by 4 bases and J by 3 bases, with 10 bases between. The CDR3 bases are TGTGCCAGAAGCCTAGTGGTTCACACTGAAGCTTTCTTT. It encodes CARSLVVHTEAFF.

This clone appeared once. The chain combines TRBV7-6 with TRBJ1-2; 7 nucleotides agree with TRBD1. CDR3 size: 15 residues. V lost 0 bases, J lost 3 bases, and 4 bases stayed unmatched. The germline V gene has CDR1 SGHVS and CDR2 FNYEAQ. As DNA, the CDR3 is TGTGCCAGCAGCTTAGCCGTCGGGACAGACTATGGCTACACCTTC. It yields the protein CASSLAVGTDYGYTF.

DNA for the CDR3: TGTGCCAGCAGCTTAGAAATAACTAGCGGGACGTCCAAAAACATTCAGTACTTC. Translation gives CASSLEITSGTSKNIQYF. V is TRBV11-2 and J is TRBJ2-4, with 10 bases fitting TRBD2. The J segment lost 2 bases and the V segment lost 0 bases, leaving 7 bases of the junction unmatched. Germline V CDR1 and CDR2: SGHAT, FQNNGV. The CDR3 contains 18 residues.

The V gene is TRBV28, the J gene TRBJ2-1; 8 nucleotides match TRBD1. Trimming cost V 10 bases and J 7 bases; bases outside gene matches: 12. There are 14 residues in the CDR3. Looked up from germline, CDR1 is MDHEN and CDR2 is SYDVKM. CDR3 nucleotide sequence: TGTGCCACCCGGTCAGGGGGCTTAAGGAATGAGCAGTTCTTC. It encodes CATRSGGLRNEQFF.

This clone was detected only once. Other DNA sequences in the same sample also yield this CDR3. V and J are TRBV28 and TRBJ2-7; D remains unclear. This CDR3 comprises 11 residues. CDR1 and CDR2 (germline): MDHEN, SYDVKM. V lost 6 bases and J 4 bases, leaving 7 bases between the germline ends. The CDR3 sequence is CASSSVYEQYF. The CDR3 bases are TGTGCCAGCAGCTCAGTATACGAGCAGTACTTC.

Turning to this clone: Within the sample, other DNA sequences also encode this same CDR3. The chain joins TRBV27 to TRBJ2-1; 8 bases agree with TRBD2. Trimming cost V 5 bases and J 3 bases; bases outside gene matches: 9. The germline gives CDR1 MNHEY, CDR2 SMNVEV (reference sequence). The CDR3 length is 16 residues. CDR3 nucleotides: TGTGCCAGCAGTCCCCGGGGCAGCGGGAGCTACAATGAGCAGTTCTTC. Translated: CASSPRGSGSYNEQFF.

The J gene is TRBJ1-3, the V gene TRBV4-2; D call uncertain. Germline V lookup: CDR1 LGHNA, CDR2 YNFKEQ. With 0 bases removed from V and 0 bases from J, the gap between germline ends came to 9 bases. CDR3 size: 16 residues. The CDR3 reads CASSQDLATSGNTIYF. Written as DNA, the CDR3 is TGTGCCAGCAGCCAAGATTTAGCCACCTCTGGAAACACCATATATTTT.

This rearrangement joins TRBV4-3 to TRBJ2-1; 8 bases fit TRBD1. Trimming took 2 bases from V and 5 from J; bases not matched to a gene: 5. CDR3 length: 15 amino acids. The germline gives CDR1 LGHNA, CDR2 YSLEER. The CDR3 bases are TGCGCCAGCAGCCAATCAGGGGGCAGGGACAATGAGCAGTTCTTC. Amino acids: CASSQSGGRDNEQFF.

This clone was seen a few times. The chain links TRBV5-4 to TRBJ2-3, with D tentatively TRBD1 (6 bases). There are 15 residues in the CDR3. Trimming took 4 bases from V and 0 from J, leaving 12 bases between them. Germline CDR1 is SGHNT and CDR2 is YYREEE (reference sequence). The CDR3 reads CASSVQGGSTDTQYF. The CDR3 region has the DNA TGTGCCAGCAGCGTACAGGGCGGTAGCACAGATACGCAGTATTTT.

This chain uses TRBV19 with TRBJ2-3; TRBD2 is a possible D gene (6 bases). The CDR3 extends over 13 amino acids. Germline V gene lookup returns CDR1 LNHDA and CDR2 SQIVND (reference sequence). V gave up 10 bases and J gave up 1 base, with 12 bases separating them. CDR3 DNA sequence: TGTGCCACGAGAGTAGCGGGCACAGATACGCAGTATTTT. Its protein product is CATRVAGTDTQYF.

CDR3 nucleotides: TGCGCCAGCAGCCAAGATCCGCAGGCTCCTTCCTACGAGCAGTACTTC. It codes for CASSQDPQAPSYEQYF. The chain combines TRBV4-3 with TRBJ2-7; D remains unclear. The V gene lost 0 bases and the J gene lost 1 base, with 13 bases spanning the gap. CDR1 LGHNA and CDR2 YSLEER come from the germline V gene. This CDR3 region has 16 residues.

This chain joins TRBV4-2 and TRBJ2-4; no clear D gene. The length of the CDR3 is 16 residues. The germline CDR1 and CDR2 sequences are LGHNA and YNFKEQ. The ends were cut back, 0 bases at V and 0 bases at J, with 9 bases in the middle. The CDR3 spells CASSQEPALAKNIQYF. CDR3 nucleotides: TGTGCCAGCAGCCAAGAGCCAGCGCTAGCCAAAAACATTCAGTACTTC.

Only one count was recorded for this clone. V gene TRBV29-1 combines with J gene TRBJ1-1, with D perhaps matching TRBD1 (5 bases). In germline, CDR1 is SQVTM, CDR2 ANQGSEA. V shed 4 bases and J shed 1 base, with 13 bases lying between them. The CDR3 is 14 residues long. The CDR3 protein is CSVVPQGGNTEAFF. The CDR3 DNA sequence: TGCAGCGTTGTTCCTCAGGGCGGGAACACTGAAGCTTTCTTT.

The sample holds one count of this clone. V usage is TRBV7-2 and J usage is TRBJ1-2; unclear D gene. The length of the CDR3 is 13 residues. Germline-derived CDR1 and CDR2 are SGHTA and FQGNSA. Trimming took 5 bases from V and 4 from J, leaving 11 bases between them. The DNA for the CDR3 is TGTGCCAGCAGCCCGGGTGAGAGCTATGGCTACACCTTC. Translation: CASSPGESYGYTF.

The chain couples TRBV19 to TRBJ2-7, with 8 bases lining up with TRBD2. The J segment lost 5 bases and the V segment lost 5 bases, leaving 11 bases of the junction unmatched. Germline V lookup: CDR1 LNHDA, CDR2 SQIVND (reference sequence). The CDR3 consists of 15 residues. The CDR3 sequence is CASSVRAGEGHEQYF. As DNA, the CDR3 is TGTGCCAGTAGTGTCAGAGCGGGAGAAGGTCACGAGCAGTACTTC.